These 10 T cell receptor beta chains share one sample of origin, sequenced in a study of blood T cell repertoires in COVID-19. The method was immunoSEQ multiplex PCR; TCRdb's version includes in-frame clones alone and lacks a portion of them. The sample lists about 100,000 clones; 85% to 90% were seen once. The specimen was peripheral blood. The source of these receptors is a human donor in a cohort sampled during active COVID-19.

The chain employs TRBV30 and TRBJ1-5; TRBD1 is a possible D gene (5 bases). The CDR3 loop spans 16 amino acids. CDR1 is GTSNPN, CDR2 SVGIG, per germline (reference sequence). Trimming took 0 bases from V and 0 from J, leaving 12 bases between them. The CDR3 protein is CAWSVWGEGSNQPQHF. Written as DNA, the CDR3 is TGTGCCTGGAGTGTGTGGGGGGAGGGTAGCAATCAGCCCCAGCATTTT.

This clone has at least ten counts. This chain joins TRBV7-9 and TRBJ1-5, with D unclear. V was clipped by 1 base and J by 6 bases, with 10 bases between them. Germline CDR1 and CDR2: SEHNR and FQNEAQ (reference sequence). This CDR3 has 14 residues. CDR3 loop: CASSLGSYTQPQHF. The DNA for the CDR3 is TGTGCCAGCAGCTTAGGCAGTTATACTCAGCCCCAGCATTTT.

V and J are TRBV10-3 and TRBJ1-1; D is uncertain. The CDR3 spans 15 residues. Trimming removed 2 bases from V and 0 bases from J, with 10 bases in between. In germline, CDR1 is ENHRY, CDR2 SYGVKD. As DNA, the CDR3 is TGTGCCATCAGTGAGGCGGAACGGATGAACACTGAAGCTTTCTTT. It encodes CAISEAERMNTEAFF.

V usage is TRBV6-6 and J usage is TRBJ2-2, with 10 bases that match TRBD2. V lost 6 bases to trimming and J lost 6 bases; unmatched junction nucleotides: 7. The CDR3 extends over 15 amino acids. From germline, CDR1 is MNHNY and CDR2 SVGAGI (reference sequence). In DNA, the CDR3 is TGTGCCAGCAGCAAAGCGGGAGGGAGCGCCGGGGAGCTGTTTTTT. It specifies CASSKAGGSAGELFF.

The gene calls are TRBV4-1 and TRBJ2-3, with a possible D match to TRBD2 (6 bases). CDR1 MGHRA and CDR2 YSYEKL come from the germline V gene. The CDR3 length is 16 residues. V was shortened by 0 bases and J by 2 bases, with 12 bases between the two germline ends. The CDR3 coding sequence is TGCGCCAGCAGCCAAGATCGATCTAGCGACACAGATACGCAGTATTTT. Translated: CASSQDRSSDTDTQYF.

The chain uses TRBV12-3 or TRBV12-4 and TRBJ1-1, with D unclear. Between the trimmed V and J ends, which lost 4 bases and 2 bases, there was a span of 8 bases. The CDR3 runs 13 residues. The CDR3 reads CASSSVTNTEAFF. The CDR3 nucleotides are TGTGCCAGCAGTTCCGTCACTAACACTGAAGCTTTCTTT.

This clone was detected once. The CDR3 region is CASSLETGEAFF. In nucleotides, the CDR3 is TGCGCCAGCAGCTTGGAGACGGGGGAAGCTTTCTTT. The genes are TRBV5-1 and TRBJ1-1; D gene ambiguous. CDR1 and CDR2 (germline): SGHRS, YFSETQ. The CDR3 runs 12 residues. The ends were cut back, 0 bases at V and 8 bases at J, with 8 bases in the middle.

The chain links TRBV11-1 to TRBJ1-2; TRBD1 is a possible D gene (5 bases). V lost 2 bases and J lost 6, with 7 bases in between. Germline CDR1 reads SGHAT; CDR2 reads FQDESV (reference sequence). The CDR3 is 12 amino acids. CDR3 DNA: TGTGCCAGCAGCTTACAGGGTGATGGCTACACCTTC. This codes for CASSLQGDGYTF. Drawing the rest from reference TRBV11-1 and TRBJ1-2, the complete variable domain is EAEVAQSPRYKITEKSQAVAFWCDPISGHATLYWYRQILGQGPELLVQFQDESVVDDSQLPKDRFSAERLKGVDSTLKIQPAELGDSAMYLCASSLQGDGYTFGSGTRLTVV.

This rearrangement joins TRBV24-1 to TRBJ2-1, with D tentatively TRBD2 (5 bases). The V end lost 4 bases, the J end lost 5 bases, and 23 bases lay between the germline ends. CDR3 length: 18 residues. Per germline, CDR1 KGHDR and CDR2 SFDVKD. In nucleotides, the CDR3 is TGTGCCACCAGTGACACTTCGTCACGGGGAGAGACTAACAATGAGCAGTTCTTC. Translated: CATSDTSSRGETNNEQFF.

V is TRBV3-1 (or the pseudogene TRBV3-2) and J is TRBJ2-1; 7 bases are shared with TRBD2. The CDR3 totals 19 residues. Germline V lookup: CDR1 LGHDT, CDR2 YNNKEL (reference sequence). V dropped 6 bases and J dropped 2; count of bases not matched to a gene: 19. The CDR3 nucleotides are TGTGCCAGCAGGGGAGGGGCAGGGACTGCGGGGATAACCTACAATGAGCAGTTCTTC. Translating it yields CASRGGAGTAGITYNEQFF.